This TCR beta chain was retrieved from a study of blood T cell repertoires in COVID-19. Study-level information: PBMCs, B-cell-depleted T cells, or T cells provided the cDNA or gDNA that made up the material.

Patients of the Seattle cohort, enrolled during active infection, were followed longitudinally. CDR3 length: 16 amino acids. The germline V and J ends were trimmed by 0 bases and 9 bases, with 21 bases remaining between them. Germline-derived CDR1 and CDR2 are LNHDA and SQIVND (reference sequence). In the study's own analysis: Nucleated cell counts were estimated from reference gene primer amplification. Using immunoSEQ multiplex PCR, the repertoire was profiled, and TCRdb retains in-frame clones only, with some absent. That table gives V, J and clone size, and the DNA gave D and trimming. The data hold 250,000 to 300,000 clones, with around nine tenths observed a single time.

This chain joins TRBV19 and TRBJ2-7; TRBD2 is a possible D gene (5 bases). Sequencing was done on a sample of peripheral blood. The sequence was obtained from a woman aged 55-69 years with COVID-19, enrolled during active disease. DNA for the CDR3: TGTGCCAGTAGTATAGATCTTCCGGGAAGAGAAGTCGGGCAGTACTTC. It yields the protein CASSIDLPGREVGQYF.